The TCR beta chain under discussion was sequenced for a study of T cells after yellow fever vaccination. Background on the study: In the case of low-cell-number fractions, SMART-Seq v4 Ultra Low Input was used for preparation.

This clonotype was observed at least ten times. TCRdb fed the 5' RACE reads into MiXCR, producing one record per CDR3 protein. The sample consists of just under 600,000 distinct CDR3 sequences, approximately 15% of them appearing once. The receptor was isolated from a man younger than 45 who received the YFV17D yellow fever vaccine. The sequenced sample was PBMCs, obtained on the day of the yellow fever booster vaccination.

As DNA, the CDR3 is TGTGCCAGCAGTTCAAACATTCGGACAGTCCTCTACGAGCAGTACTTC. Translation: CASSSNIRTVLYEQYF. This chain links TRBV27 with TRBJ2-7, with a weak D call TRBD1 (6 bases). This CDR3 is built from 16 residues. Trimming pared 4 bases from V and 3 bases from J, leaving 19 bases between. CDR1 is MNHEY and CDR2 is SMNVEV in the germline V gene (reference sequence).